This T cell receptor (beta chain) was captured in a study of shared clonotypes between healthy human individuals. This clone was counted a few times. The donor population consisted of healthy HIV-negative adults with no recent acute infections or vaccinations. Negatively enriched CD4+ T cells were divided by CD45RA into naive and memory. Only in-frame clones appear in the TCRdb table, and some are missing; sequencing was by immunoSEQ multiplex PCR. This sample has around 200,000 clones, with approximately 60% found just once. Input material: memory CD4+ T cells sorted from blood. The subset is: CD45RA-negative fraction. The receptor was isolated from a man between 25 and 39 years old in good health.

In DNA, the CDR3 is TGTGCCAGCAGTCTCGGCTACGAGCAGTACTTC. Protein product: CASSLGYEQYF. The chain combines TRBV6-5 with TRBJ2-7; D is undetermined. V was trimmed by 5 bases and J by 3 bases, leaving 5 bases between them. CDR1 is MNHEY, CDR2 SVGAGI, per germline. The CDR3 is made up of 11 amino acids.